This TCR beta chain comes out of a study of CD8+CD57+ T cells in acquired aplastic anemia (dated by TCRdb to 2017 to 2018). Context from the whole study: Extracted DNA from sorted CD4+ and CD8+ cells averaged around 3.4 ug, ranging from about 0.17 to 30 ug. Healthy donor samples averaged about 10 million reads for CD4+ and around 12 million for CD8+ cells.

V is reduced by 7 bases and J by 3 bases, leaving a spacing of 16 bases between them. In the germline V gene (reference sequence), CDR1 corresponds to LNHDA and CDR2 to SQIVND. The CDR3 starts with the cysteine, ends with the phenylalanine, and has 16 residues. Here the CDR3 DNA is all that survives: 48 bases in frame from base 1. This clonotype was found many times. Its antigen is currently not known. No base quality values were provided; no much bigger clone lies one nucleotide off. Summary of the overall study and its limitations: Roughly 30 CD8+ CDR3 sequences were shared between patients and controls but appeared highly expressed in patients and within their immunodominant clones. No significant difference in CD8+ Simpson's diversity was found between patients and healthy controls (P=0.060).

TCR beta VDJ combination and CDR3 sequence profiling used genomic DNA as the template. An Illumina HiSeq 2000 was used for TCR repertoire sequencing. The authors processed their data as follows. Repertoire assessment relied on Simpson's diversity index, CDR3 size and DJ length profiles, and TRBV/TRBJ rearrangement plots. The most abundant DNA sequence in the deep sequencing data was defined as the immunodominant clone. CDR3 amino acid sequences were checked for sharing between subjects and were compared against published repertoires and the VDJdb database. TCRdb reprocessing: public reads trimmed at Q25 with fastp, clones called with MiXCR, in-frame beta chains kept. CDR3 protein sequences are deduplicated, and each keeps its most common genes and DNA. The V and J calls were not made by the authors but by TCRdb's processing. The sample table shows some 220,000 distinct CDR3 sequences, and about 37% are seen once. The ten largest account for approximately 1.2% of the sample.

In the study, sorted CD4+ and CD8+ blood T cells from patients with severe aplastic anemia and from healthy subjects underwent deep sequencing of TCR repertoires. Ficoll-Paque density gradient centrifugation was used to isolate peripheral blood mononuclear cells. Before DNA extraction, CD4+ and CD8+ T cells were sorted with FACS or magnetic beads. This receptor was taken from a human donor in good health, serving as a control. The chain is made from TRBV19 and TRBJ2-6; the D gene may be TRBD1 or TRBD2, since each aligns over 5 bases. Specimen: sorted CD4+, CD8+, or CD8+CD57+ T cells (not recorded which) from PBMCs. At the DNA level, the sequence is TGTGCCAGTACTCGGAAAGGGGCGGGTGGGGCCAACGTCCTGACTTTC. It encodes CASTRKGAGGANVLTF.